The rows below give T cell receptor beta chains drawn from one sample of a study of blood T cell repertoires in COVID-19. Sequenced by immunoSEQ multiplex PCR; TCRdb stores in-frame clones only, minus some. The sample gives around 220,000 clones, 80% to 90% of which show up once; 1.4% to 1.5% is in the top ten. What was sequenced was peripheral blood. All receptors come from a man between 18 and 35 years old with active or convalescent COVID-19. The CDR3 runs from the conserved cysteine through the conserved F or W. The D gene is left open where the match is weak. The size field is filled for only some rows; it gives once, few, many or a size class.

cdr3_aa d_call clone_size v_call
CASSSRGLEQYF TRBD2 . TRBV7-9
CASIRGITEAFF . . TRBV6-5
CASSPGQGGYNEQFF TRBD1 once TRBV18
CASSLGQVLNTEAFF TRBD1 . TRBV11-1
CASSQDTGWGSGNTIYF . . TRBV4-3
CASSRGLAEAFSTDTQYF TRBD2 . TRBV4-1
CASSERSGQGNQPQHF TRBD1 . TRBV10-2
CASSGTTVIQETQYF . . TRBV2
CASSGQGLGGYGYTF . . TRBV28
CASSLYGTGGGFSFNGYTF TRBD1 few TRBV27
CAWSVPGQGWLHEQFF TRBD1 . TRBV30
CASIPTGNTGELFF . . TRBV6-2/TRBV6-3
CASSSTSGIYEQYF TRBD2 . TRBV7-2
CASSQNSRQGFWNQPQHF . . TRBV4-2
CASSEYGRSNYGYTF . . TRBV27
CASSREGAGEKLFF TRBD1 . TRBV7-2
CASSSSGRGPGNTIYF TRBD1 . TRBV5-4
CAWSRDRVSVEQYF TRBD1 . TRBV30
CASSPRPGDMNEKLFF . once TRBV18
CASSRDSTGYGYTF . . TRBV6-5
CASSSTGSFSGNTIYF TRBD1 . TRBV19
CAPGRRREFSDTQYF . few TRBV30
CASSYLGQGNEAFF . . TRBV6-5